The 21 T cell receptor beta chains presented below share a single source sample, sequenced in a study of radiotherapy plus CTLA-4 blockade in lung cancer. Sequencing used immunoSEQ multiplex PCR; TCRdb keeps in-frame clones, though not all of them. This table has over 80,000 clones, around 86% appearing once. Here the sequenced sample was peripheral blood, taken from a patient treated with radiotherapy plus ipilimumab. These receptor sequences come from a human donor with non-small cell lung cancer that progressed on radiotherapy plus ipilimumab.

The CDR3 sequence is CASSLSWNTEAFF. CDR3 nucleotide sequence: TGTGCCAGCAGCTTATCTTGGAACACTGAAGCTTTCTTT. The chain links TRBV11-2 to TRBJ1-1, with D unresolved. Trimming removed 2 bases from V and 1 base from J, with 5 bases in between. Germline lookup yields CDR1 SGHAT and CDR2 FQNNGV. This CDR3 is 13 amino acids long.

The chain is built from TRBV6-5 and TRBJ1-2; D possibly corresponds to TRBD1 (5 bases). Germline V gives CDR1 MNHEY, CDR2 SVGAGI. The V end lost 5 bases, the J end lost 4 bases, and 17 bases lay between the germline ends. CDR3 length: 15 amino acids. The CDR3 DNA is TGTGCCAGCAGTCGCGGACAAGGGGACTTCTATGGCTACACCTTC. This encodes CASSRGQGDFYGYTF.

The chain carries TRBV5-1 and TRBJ2-3, with 7 bases that match TRBD2. Germline V lookup: CDR1 SGHRS, CDR2 YFSETQ. The CDR3 runs to 16 residues. After removal of 0 bases from V and 4 bases from J, the junction contained 8 bases not matched to a gene. This chain's CDR3 is CASSLGSLAGADTQYF. In DNA form, the CDR3 reads TGCGCCAGCAGCTTGGGGAGCCTCGCGGGGGCAGATACGCAGTATTTT.

The V and J genes are TRBV5-8 and TRBJ2-1, with 9 nucleotides matching TRBD2. With V trimmed by 0 bases and J by 8 bases, 9 bases remained unmatched. Looked up from germline, CDR1 is SGHTS and CDR2 is YDEGEE. The CDR3 extends over 16 amino acids. The DNA for the CDR3 is TGTGCCAGCAGCTTGGGATTCCGCGGGGGGGCCTATGAGCAGTTCTTC. It encodes CASSLGFRGGAYEQFF.

V usage is TRBV7-2 and J usage is TRBJ2-5, with 8 bases aligning to TRBD1. The CDR3 loop spans 15 amino acids. Germline CDR1 reads SGHTA; CDR2 reads FQGNSA. Trimming removed 5 bases from V and 11 bases from J; junction bases left unmatched: 16. The CDR3 bases are TGTGCCAGCAGCGCAGGGACAGGACGTGGGGCGACACAGTACTTC. This encodes CASSAGTGRGATQYF.

V usage is TRBV5-6 and J usage is TRBJ1-4; 7 bases fit TRBD1. J was trimmed by 7 bases and V by 3 bases; bases with no gene match: 9. This CDR3 has 15 amino acids. Germline assignment: CDR1 SGHDT and CDR2 YYEEEE. The CDR3 region is CASSYYGTEIEKLFF. The DNA of the CDR3 is TGTGCCAGCAGCTACTATGGGACAGAGATTGAAAAACTGTTTTTT.

This clone occurred once. The rearrangement uses TRBV27 and TRBJ2-1; the D gene is possibly TRBD2 (6 bases). The CDR3 loop spans 19 amino acids. V was trimmed by 6 bases and J by 2 bases, leaving 26 bases between them. Germline V gene data show CDR1 as MNHEY and CDR2 as SMNVEV (reference sequence). CDR3 region: CASSLRAVSGSFAYNEQFF. In nucleotides, the CDR3 is TGTGCCAGCAGCCTTAGGGCCGTGAGCGGGTCGTTCGCCTACAATGAGCAGTTCTTC.

The chain recombines TRBV11-1 with TRBJ1-1; 9 bases are a match to TRBD1. Unmatched junction bases numbered 11, after V lost 1 base and J lost 5 bases. Looked up from germline, CDR1 is SGHAT and CDR2 is FQDESV (reference sequence). The CDR3 has 17 residues. DNA of the CDR3: TGTGCCAGCAGCTTAGAGGCCGGGACAGGGTGGGTTACTGAAGCTTTCTTT. Protein sequence: CASSLEAGTGWVTEAFF.

The J gene is TRBJ1-4, the V gene TRBV6-5, with D hard to call. This CDR3 comprises 15 residues. V shed 0 bases and J shed 4 bases, with 9 bases lying between them. In germline, CDR1 is MNHEY, CDR2 SVGAGI. CDR3 in amino acids: CASSYSRRHNEKLFF. The CDR3 region has the DNA TGTGCCAGCAGTTACTCTCGGCGGCATAATGAAAAACTGTTTTTT.

The rearrangement uses TRBV28 and TRBJ2-7, with D tentatively TRBD1 (5 bases). V lost 8 bases and J lost 1, with 12 bases in between. CDR1 is MDHEN and CDR2 is SYDVKM in the germline V gene. The CDR3 sequence is 13 residues long. The DNA for the CDR3 is TGTGCCAGCCACCCGACAGTGTCCTACGAGCAGTACTTC. This codes for CASHPTVSYEQYF. The variable domain in full, with the rest retrieved from reference TRBV28 and TRBJ2-7, is DVKVTQSSRYLVKRTGEKVFLECVQDMDHENMFWYRQDPGLGLRLIYFSYDVKMKEKGDIPEGYSVSREKKERFSLILESASTNQTSMYLCASHPTVSYEQYFGPGTRLTVT.

V and J are TRBV27 and TRBJ1-2; D is ambiguous. There are 14 residues in the CDR3. Germline CDR1 and CDR2: MNHEY and SMNVEV (reference sequence). V dropped 8 bases and J dropped 4 bases, with 17 bases sitting between them. The CDR3 nucleotides are TGTGCCAGCTCCCGGGGTGCGGGTATCTATGGCTACACCTTC. Translating it yields CASSRGAGIYGYTF.

This clone was observed a single time. V gene TRBV5-6 combines with J gene TRBJ1-1, with 8 bases lining up with TRBD1. The ends lost 3 bases at V and 0 bases at J; junction bases unmatched: 7. The length of the CDR3 is 16 residues. CDR1 SGHDT and CDR2 YYEEEE come from the germline V gene. Written as DNA, the CDR3 is TGTGCCAGCAGCTGGGGACAGGCCCTTTTGAACACTGAAGCTTTCTTT. Protein product: CASSWGQALLNTEAFF.

This chain uses TRBV6-5 with TRBJ1-6; no clear D gene. The V gene's germline CDR1 is MNHEY and CDR2 SVGAGI. V lost 5 bases to trimming and J lost 6 bases, with 8 bases between them. This CDR3 has 13 amino acids. The CDR3 loop reads CASSPGPNSPLHF. CDR3 sequence (DNA): TGTGCCAGCAGTCCCGGACCTAATTCACCCCTCCACTTT.

The chain combines TRBV28 with TRBJ2-5; 10 bases are a match to TRBD1. Looked up from germline, CDR1 is MDHEN and CDR2 is SYDVKM. V was clipped by 9 bases and J by 3 bases; unmatched bases: 16. The CDR3 is made up of 17 amino acids. The DNA for the CDR3 is TGTGCCAGTCCTCCCCCCTCGGGGACAGGGGTTAAAGAGACCCAGTACTTC. Amino acid sequence: CASPPPSGTGVKETQYF.

V usage is TRBV11-2 and J usage is TRBJ1-4; 7 bases match TRBD1. Germline V gives CDR1 SGHAT, CDR2 FQNNGV. V shed 5 bases and J 7 bases; nucleotides not matched to a gene: 7. This CDR3 comprises 14 residues. Written as DNA, the CDR3 is TGTGCCAGCAGCAGACAGGGAGGGATTGAAAAACTGTTTTTT. Its translation is CASSRQGGIEKLFF.

This clone has just one count. This chain joins TRBV7-6 and TRBJ2-7, with 9 positions matching TRBD2. The CDR3 contains 14 residues. Trimming took 1 base from V and 4 from J; bases not matched to a gene: 2. Germline values: CDR1 SGHVS, CDR2 FNYEAQ. CDR3 nucleotides: TGTGCCAGCAGCTTAGGGCTAGCGGGGTACGAGCAGTACTTC. It yields the protein CASSLGLAGYEQYF.

CDR3 in amino acids: CAISEAEVASKLFF. The DNA for the CDR3 is TGTGCCATCAGTGAGGCGGAGGTGGCAAGTAAACTGTTTTTT. The chain employs TRBV10-3 and TRBJ1-4, with D hard to call. CDR1 ENHRY and CDR2 SYGVKD come from the germline V gene. The CDR3 covers 14 residues. V lost 2 bases, J lost 11 bases, and 15 bases lay in between.

V gene TRBV5-4 combines with J gene TRBJ2-2, with 8 bases fitting TRBD1. Germline V gene lookup returns CDR1 SGHNT and CDR2 YYREEE (reference sequence). CDR3 size: 15 residues. The V gene end was trimmed by 0 bases and the J gene end by 6 bases; junction bases not matched to a gene: 4. CDR3 coding DNA: TGTGCCAGCAGCTTGGGCCGGACAGGGTCCGGGGAGCTGTTTTTT. Its protein product is CASSLGRTGSGELFF.

J is TRBJ1-6 and V is TRBV27; 7 nucleotides line up with TRBD1. The CDR3 sequence is 17 residues long. Germline CDR1 and CDR2: MNHEY and SMNVEV (reference sequence). After removal of 7 bases from V and 7 bases from J, the junction contained 16 bases not matched to a gene. DNA for the CDR3: TGTGCCAGCACCATTATCGGAGGGGGCTCTATGAATTCACCCCTCCACTTT. It codes for CASTIIGGGSMNSPLHF.

The chain employs TRBV15 and TRBJ1-3, with D possibly being TRBD1 (5 bases). The CDR3 spans 16 residues. The germline gives CDR1 LNHNV, CDR2 YYDKDF (reference sequence). Trimming shortened V by 4 bases and J by 0 bases, and 13 bases separated the two germline ends. The chain's CDR3 is CATSIPHRGSGNTIYF. CDR3 DNA: TGTGCCACCAGCATACCGCATAGGGGCTCTGGAAACACCATATATTTT.

Points on this clone: The junction departs from the called germline gene at one end, perhaps through a read error. This chain joins TRBV7-7 and TRBJ2-1, with a possible D match to TRBD2 (6 bases). The length of the CDR3 is 15 residues. CDR1 and CDR2 from the germline V gene are SSHAT and FNYEAQ (reference sequence). In DNA, the CDR3 is TGTGCTAGCAGTCCCAACCGCCTAGCGAATAGTGGGCAGTTCTTC. It specifies CASSPNRLANSGQFF.